This entry lists 17 T cell receptor beta chains sequenced from one sample in a study of T cell responses to AZD1222 COVID-19 vaccine (dated by TCRdb to the early 2020s). The time point label corresponds to: baseline before first vaccination. The library was made by the immunoSEQ multiplex PCR assay. Not all clones reach the TCRdb copy of this immuneACCESS table, which keeps in-frame sequences only. Checked studies attribute under half of the gap to unresolved V genes and leave the rest unexplained. This sample holds approximately 110,000 clones; roughly 87% were observed only once. About 1.2% of the sample lies in the top ten. The sequencing here drew on peripheral blood, taken on day 0 of AZD1222 vaccination. The source of these receptors is an adult in good health.

This clone was seen just once. This rearrangement joins TRBV27 to TRBJ1-5; D unresolved. The V and J ends lost 5 bases and 7 bases respectively, with 15 bases between them. The V gene's germline CDR1 is MNHEY and CDR2 SMNVEV (reference sequence). The CDR3 runs 14 residues. CDR3: CASSAFVEGQPQHF. The CDR3 nucleotides are TGTGCCAGCAGTGCCTTTGTAGAGGGCCAGCCCCAGCATTTT.

The chain is built from TRBV11-2 and TRBJ2-7, with 9 positions matching TRBD2. The CDR3 length is 14 residues. The J segment lost 3 bases and the V segment lost 5 bases, leaving 5 bases of the junction unmatched. Germline V gene sequence: CDR1 SGHAT, CDR2 FQNNGV. CDR3 coding DNA: TGTGCCAGCAGCCCGAGCGGGGGGCTCTACGAGCAGTACTTC. Encoded protein: CASSPSGGLYEQYF.

The chain employs TRBV5-1 and TRBJ1-1; tentative D call: TRBD1 (6 bases). The CDR3 covers 15 residues. The V and J ends lost 4 bases and 3 bases respectively, with 16 bases between them. Germline loops: CDR1 SGHRS, CDR2 YFSETQ. CDR3 sequence: CASSHTRGGDTEAFF. DNA of the CDR3: TGCGCCAGCAGCCACACAAGGGGGGGTGACACTGAAGCTTTCTTT.

About this clone itself: A read error may account for a junction end that differs from germline. V is TRBV12-3 or TRBV12-4 and J is TRBJ2-1; D ambiguous. The CDR3 contains 13 residues. DNA for the CDR3: TGTGCCAGCACTTTAGACACCTACAATGAGCAGTTCTTC. It specifies CASTLDTYNEQFF.

The chain recombines TRBV6-5 with TRBJ1-5; a weak D match, TRBD1 (5 bases). The V end lost 0 bases, the J end lost 5 bases, and 11 bases lay between the germline ends. Germline values: CDR1 MNHEY, CDR2 SVGAGI. This CDR3 is built from 15 residues. The CDR3 DNA reads as TGTGCCAGCAGTTACTCATTGGGGCTCGATCAGCCCCAGCATTTT. Its translation: CASSYSLGLDQPQHF.

This chain links TRBV5-5 with TRBJ1-2; possibly TRBD1 for D (5 bases). The V gene lost 4 bases and the J gene lost 7 bases, with 17 bases spanning the gap. This CDR3 is built from 14 residues. Germline V CDR1 and CDR2: SGHKS, YYEKEE (reference sequence). CDR3 sequence reads: CASSPDRGLGGYTF. CDR3 nucleotides: TGTGCCAGCAGCCCCGACCGGGGGTTGGGTGGCTACACCTTC.

The chain joins TRBV10-3 to TRBJ1-2, with 9 bases identical to TRBD1. V dropped 6 bases and J dropped 2; count of bases not matched to a gene: 4. Germline CDR1 ENHRY, CDR2 SYGVKD. The CDR3 consists of 14 residues. CDR3 sequence reads: CAIRRTGANYGYTF. The CDR3 DNA is TGTGCCATCAGGCGGACAGGGGCAAACTATGGCTACACCTTC.

V gene TRBV6-4 combines with J gene TRBJ1-2; TRBD1 might be the D (6 bases). V lost 6 bases to trimming and J lost 2 bases, with 10 bases between them. The CDR3 totals 13 residues. Germline values: CDR1 MRHNA, CDR2 SNTAGT. As DNA, the CDR3 is TGTGCCAGCAGCGCGCAGGGGAACTATGGCTACACCTTC. This translates into CASSAQGNYGYTF.

V gene TRBV19 combines with J gene TRBJ2-7; no firm D call. Trimming stripped 4 bases from V and 4 bases from J, with 11 bases between. CDR1 is LNHDA and CDR2 is SQIVND in the germline V gene (reference sequence). The CDR3 runs to 13 residues. The CDR3 spells CASSNWAEYEQYF. The CDR3 nucleotides read TGTGCCAGTAGTAACTGGGCAGAGTACGAGCAGTACTTC.

V and J are TRBV7-2 and TRBJ2-7, with D maybe TRBD2 (6 bases). The germline gives CDR1 SGHTA, CDR2 FQGNSA. The V gene lost 8 bases and the J gene lost 2 bases, with 16 bases spanning the gap. The CDR3 consists of 14 residues. CDR3 sequence (DNA): TGTGCCAGCGGGCGGGTTAGCGGCACCTACGAGCAGTACTTC. Translation: CASGRVSGTYEQYF. The whole variable domain, remainder taken from reference TRBV7-2 and TRBJ2-7, is GAGVSQSPSNKVTEKGKDVELRCDPISGHTALYWYRQSLGQGLEFLIYFQGNSAPDKSGLPSDRFSAERTGGSVSTLTIQRTQQEDSAVYLCASGRVSGTYEQYFGPGTRLTVT.

The rearrangement joins TRBV5-6 to TRBJ1-1; D not resolved. CDR1 SGHDT and CDR2 YYEEEE come from the germline V gene. V lost 3 bases and J lost 5, with 20 bases in between. The CDR3 is 16 residues long. CDR3 DNA sequence: TGTGCCAGCAGCTCTCTCTCTGGACCGACGGGGACTGAAGCTTTCTTT. Protein sequence: CASSSLSGPTGTEAFF.

This chain links TRBV15 with TRBJ1-2; D remains ambiguous. The ends were cut back, 4 bases at V and 0 bases at J, with 21 bases in the middle. The germline V gene encodes CDR1 LNHNV and CDR2 YYDKDF (reference sequence). The CDR3 covers 18 residues. CDR3: CATSTNRLLGHPNYGYTF. In nucleotides, the CDR3 is TGTGCCACCAGCACAAACCGTTTACTAGGGCACCCTAACTATGGCTACACCTTC.

J is TRBJ2-1 and V is TRBV3-1 (or the pseudogene TRBV3-2), with D possibly matching TRBD2 (7 bases). This CDR3 spans 14 amino acids. Between the trimmed V and J ends, which lost 10 bases and 2 bases, there was a span of 15 bases. Germline lookup yields CDR1 LGHDT and CDR2 YNNKEL (reference sequence). CDR3 in amino acids: CATKRRGPYNEQFF. CDR3 DNA: TGTGCCACCAAGAGGCGGGGGCCCTACAATGAGCAGTTCTTC.

The rearrangement links TRBV6-5 to TRBJ1-4; 7 bases are shared with TRBD1. The CDR3 contains 16 residues. The J segment lost 7 bases and the V segment lost 4 bases, leaving 12 bases of the junction unmatched. Germline V gene sequence: CDR1 MNHEY, CDR2 SVGAGI. CDR3 sequence (DNA): TGTGCCAGCAGTTTAGTCCAGGGGGGGGTCGGTGAAAAACTGTTTTTT. Translating gives CASSLVQGGVGEKLFF.

The chain employs TRBV21-1 and TRBJ2-6; TRBD1 was called by the table and not checked on the DNA. TRBV21-1 is annotated as a pseudogene. The CDR3 length is 22 residues. The DNA for the CDR3 is TGTGCCAGCAGCCCCAGAGGGACAGGGGTGGATGCAGGTTTCTCTGGGGCCAACGTCCTGACTTTC. It is translated as CASSPRGTGVDAGFSGANVLTF.

J is TRBJ2-1 and V is TRBV12-3 or TRBV12-4, with D hard to call. CDR3 length equals 12 residues. V gave up 6 bases and J gave up 8 bases, with 11 bases separating them. The CDR3 protein is CASSGYRDEQFF. The DNA of the CDR3 is TGTGCCAGCAGCGGCTACCGTGATGAGCAGTTCTTC.

This clone was counted between two and nine times. The chain joins TRBV12-5 to TRBJ2-7; perhaps TRBD1 as D (5 bases). The CDR3 spans 13 residues. Trimming stripped 2 bases from V and 4 bases from J, with 9 bases between. Germline-derived CDR1 and CDR2 are LGHNT and FRNRAP. DNA of the CDR3: TGTGCTAGTGGTTTGTTCCAGGGTTACGAGCAGTACTTC. Protein: CASGLFQGYEQYF.